Below are 14 T cell receptor beta chains sequenced from a single sample in a study of CD8+CD57+ T cells in acquired aplastic anemia. Genomic DNA provided the template from which TCR beta VDJ and CDR3 profiles were obtained. TCRdb reprocessed the reads with MiXCR, giving one entry per CDR3 protein. The sample holds hundreds of thousands of distinct CDR3 sequences, about 56% seen once. The sequenced material came from sorted CD4+, CD8+, or CD8+CD57+ T cells (not recorded which) from PBMCs. The receptors were sampled from a human donor with severe aplastic anemia or a healthy control (not recorded which).

The chain links TRBV7-2 to TRBJ2-5; D call uncertain. The V and J ends lost 5 bases and 7 bases respectively, with 17 bases between them. Germline values: CDR1 SGHTA, CDR2 FQGNSA. The CDR3 extends over 14 amino acids. The CDR3 loop reads CASSAGLLVGTQYF. The DNA of the CDR3 is TGTGCCAGCAGCGCTGGCCTCCTCGTGGGGACCCAGTACTTC.

In this sample, this clonotype turned up a few times. The chain is built from TRBV19 and TRBJ2-7, with a tentative D call TRBD1 (6 bases). The CDR3 extends over 15 amino acids. Germline lookup yields CDR1 LNHDA and CDR2 SQIVND (reference sequence). V lost 2 bases, J lost 2 bases, and 13 bases lay in between. DNA of the CDR3: TGTGCCAGTAGTATAAAGGGGGAATCCGCCTACGAGCAGTACTTC. It is translated as CASSIKGESAYEQYF.

Only one count was recorded for this clonotype. This chain uses TRBV7-2 with TRBJ2-5; 7 positions match TRBD1. The CDR3 covers 13 residues. J gave up 9 bases and V 5 bases, and 9 bases lay outside the gene matches. Germline CDR1 is SGHTA and CDR2 is FQGNSA. CDR3 in amino acids: CASSREKDRAQYF. The CDR3 region has the DNA TGTGCCAGCAGCAGAGAGAAAGACAGGGCCCAGTACTTC.

Comments on this clonotype: A read error may produce the germline difference seen at one junction end. This sequence joins TRBV19 and TRBJ1-5; 7 positions agree with TRBD1. Germline loops: CDR1 LNHDA, CDR2 SQIVND (reference sequence). The CDR3 has 15 residues. The CDR3, as DNA: TGTGTCAGTAGTCCAAGACAGGGAACGGATCAGCCCCAGCATTTT. Protein sequence: CVSSPRQGTDQPQHF.

CDR3 residues: CASSLAADTTDTQYF. CDR3 DNA: TGTGCCAGCAGCTTGGCGGCGGATACCACAGATACGCAGTATTTT. The genes are TRBV7-3 and TRBJ2-3; D is unclear. The germline V and J ends were trimmed by 3 bases and 2 bases, with 12 bases remaining between them. The length of the CDR3 is 15 residues. Per germline, CDR1 SGHTA and CDR2 FQGTGA.

The chain uses TRBV10-3 and TRBJ2-1; 7 nucleotides agree with TRBD2. The CDR3 consists of 16 residues. V shed 0 bases and J 10 bases; nucleotides not matched to a gene: 12. CDR1 is ENHRY and CDR2 is SYGVKD in the germline V gene. CDR3 protein: CAISESGGRSVEEQFF. For the CDR3, the DNA is TGTGCCATCAGTGAGTCCGGCGGGAGAAGCGTTGAGGAGCAGTTCTTC.

The rearrangement joins TRBV7-9 to TRBJ2-1; 7 positions match TRBD1. The length of the CDR3 is 16 residues. Trimming took 0 bases from V and 5 from J; bases not matched to a gene: 7. The V gene's germline CDR1 is SEHNR and CDR2 FQNEAQ (reference sequence). The CDR3 DNA sequence: TGTGCCAGCAGCTTAGCGTCGACAGGGTGGGACAATGAGCAGTTCTTC. Translated: CASSLASTGWDNEQFF.

The chain employs TRBV20-1 and TRBJ2-7; TRBD1 matches 7 bases. The CDR3 consists of 15 residues. CDR1 and CDR2 (germline): DFQATT, SNEGSKA (reference sequence). After removal of 6 bases from V and 6 bases from J, the junction contained 17 bases not matched to a gene. The CDR3 DNA is TGCAGTGCCCCCTCGACAGGGACCTGGACCTTCGAGCAGTACTTC. Its translation is CSAPSTGTWTFEQYF.

The gene calls are TRBV2 and TRBJ2-3; 11 positions match TRBD2. J gave up 7 bases and V 3 bases, and 6 bases lay outside the gene matches. Germline loops: CDR1 SNHLY, CDR2 FYNNEI. The CDR3 contains 15 residues. DNA of the CDR3: TGTGCCAGCAGTGATGGACTAGCGGGTACCAATACGCAGTATTTT. This sequence encodes CASSDGLAGTNTQYF.

The J gene is TRBJ1-1, the V gene TRBV29-1; TRBD1 is a possible D gene (6 bases). V dropped 3 bases and J dropped 4 bases, with 18 bases sitting between them. Germline CDR1 is SQVTM and CDR2 is ANQGSEA. The CDR3 consists of 15 residues. This chain's CDR3 is CSVEVGRGMSTEAFF. The CDR3 DNA follows: TGCAGCGTTGAGGTGGGCAGGGGCATGAGCACTGAAGCTTTCTTT. Full variable domain (remainder filled in from reference TRBV29-1 and TRBJ1-1): SAVISQKPSRDICQRGTSLTIQCQVDSQVTMMFWYRQQPGQSLTLIATANQGSEATYESGFVIDKFPISRPNLTFSTLTVSNMSPEDSSIYLCSVEVGRGMSTEAFFGQGTRLTVV.

The rearrangement uses TRBV7-2 and TRBJ2-7, with 13 bases fitting TRBD2. The germline gives CDR1 SGHTA, CDR2 FQGNSA. J was trimmed by 5 bases and V by 1 base; bases with no gene match: 11. CDR3 length equals 18 residues. CDR3: CASSLGRRLAGGRDEQYF. The CDR3, as DNA: TGTGCCAGCAGCTTAGGTCGTCGACTAGCGGGGGGACGGGACGAGCAGTACTTC.

In its sample, this clonotype was seen many times. V and J are TRBV20-1 and TRBJ2-3; 9 bases fit TRBD2. The V segment lost 5 bases and the J segment 1 base; nucleotides outside the gene matches: 7. Germline V gene data show CDR1 as DFQATT and CDR2 as SNEGSKA (reference sequence). The CDR3 loop spans 15 amino acids. CDR3 nucleotide sequence: TGCAGTGCTTTTAGCGGGGGTATTGGCACAGATACGCAGTATTTT. This translates into CSAFSGGIGTDTQYF.

Notes on this clonotype: This may stem from a read error, because a much larger clone lies one nucleotide away. The rearrangement uses TRBV7-9 and TRBJ2-2; D is unresolved. The germline V gene has CDR1 SEHNR and CDR2 FQNEAQ (reference sequence). V was cut by 9 bases and J by 1 base, with 6 bases left in between. The CDR3 covers 12 residues. The CDR3, as DNA: TGTGCCAGGAGCCAGAACACCGGGGAGCTGTTTTTT. It translates to CARSQNTGELFF.

This clonotype was recorded many times. The chain has TRBV19 and TRBJ1-1; perhaps TRBD1 as D (6 bases). Germline CDR1 is LNHDA and CDR2 is SQIVND (reference sequence). CDR3 length: 14 amino acids. The V end lost 8 bases, the J end lost 6 bases, and 19 bases lay between the germline ends. The DNA of the CDR3 is TGTGCCAGTTCCACCAAGGGGGGAATTCCTGAAGCTTTCTTT. Amino acids: CASSTKGGIPEAFF. Complete variable domain (other parts from reference TRBV19 and TRBJ1-1): DGGITQSPKYLFRKEGQNVTLSCEQNLNHDAMYWYRQDPGQGLRLIYYSQIVNDFQKGDIAEGYSVSREKKESFPLTVTSAQKNPTAFYLCASSTKGGIPEAFFGQGTRLTVV.